The 32 T cell receptor beta chains reported below all come from one sample, sequenced in a study of T cell responses to AZD1222 COVID-19 vaccine. Sequencing was performed with immunoSEQ multiplex PCR; in TCRdb, only in-frame clones are kept and a portion is missing. Here the sample spans about 170,000 clones, around nine tenths being singletons. Sequences were derived from peripheral blood, sampled 28 days after the second AZD1222 dose. The receptors stem from an adult who received the AZD1222 COVID-19 vaccine.

J is TRBJ2-7 and V is TRBV9; D is possibly TRBD1 (6 bases). Trimming took 4 bases from V and 0 from J, leaving 17 bases between them. The CDR3 spans 16 residues. Germline-derived CDR1 and CDR2 are SGDLS and YYNGEE. The CDR3 DNA sequence: TGTGCCAGCAGCATAACCACAGGGTCAAGCTCCTACGAGCAGTACTTC. Translating gives CASSITTGSSSYEQYF.

This chain links TRBV4-2 with TRBJ2-7; D may be TRBD1 (5 bases). The germline V and J ends were trimmed by 0 bases and 2 bases, with 11 bases remaining between them. CDR1 LGHNA and CDR2 YNFKEQ come from the germline V gene. CDR3 length equals 15 residues. In DNA, the CDR3 is TGTGCCAGCAGCCAAGAGTGGAAGGGGCCCTACGAGCAGTACTTC. Protein product: CASSQEWKGPYEQYF.

The rearrangement uses TRBV5-8 and TRBJ2-1, with 7 positions matching TRBD2. Germline assignment: CDR1 SGHTS and CDR2 YDEGEE. The CDR3 extends over 13 amino acids. V shed 2 bases and J 8 bases; nucleotides not matched to a gene: 4. Written as DNA, the CDR3 is TGTGCCAGCAGCTTTGGCCTAGCGGATGAGCAGTTCTTC. The encoded protein is CASSFGLADEQFF.

The chain is built from TRBV5-6 and TRBJ2-4; TRBD2 matches 7 bases. V was clipped by 3 bases and J by 0 bases; unmatched bases: 6. Germline V gives CDR1 SGHDT, CDR2 YYEEEE. The CDR3 is made up of 16 amino acids. Written as DNA, the CDR3 is TGTGCCAGCAGCTCGGCGGGGGACCTAGCCAAAAACATTCAGTACTTC. This codes for CASSSAGDLAKNIQYF.

V is TRBV20-1 and J is TRBJ1-6; D uncertain. CDR1 DFQATT and CDR2 SNEGSKA come from the germline V gene (reference sequence). CDR3 length equals 16 residues. V was clipped by 3 bases and J by 0 bases, with 12 bases between them. The CDR3 nucleotides are TGCAGTGCTAGTGGCGGCACGAGCTCCTATAATTCACCCCTCCACTTT. This translates into CSASGGTSSYNSPLHF.

CDR3 sequence (DNA): TGTGCCAGTAGTATACGAGGGGAAAGCGAGCAGTACTTC. Amino acid sequence: CASSIRGESEQYF. J is TRBJ2-7 and V is TRBV19; tentatively, D is TRBD1 or TRBD2 (5 bases each). This CDR3 is 13 amino acids long. V shed 2 bases and J shed 6 bases, with 11 bases lying between them. From germline, CDR1 is LNHDA and CDR2 SQIVND (reference sequence).

Details on this clone: One end of the junction does not line up with germline, which may come from a read error. The J gene is TRBJ2-3, the V gene TRBV6-1, with TRBD1 as a possible D gene (6 bases). The CDR3 contains 15 residues. Germline CDR1 and CDR2: MNHNS and SASEGT. DNA for the CDR3: TGTGCCAGCAGGGAAGGGGGAAGAAGACCAGATACGCAGTATTTT. It codes for CASREGGRRPDTQYF.

The chain joins TRBV19 to TRBJ1-1; 7 bases agree with TRBD1. The CDR3 consists of 14 residues. Germline CDR1 is LNHDA and CDR2 is SQIVND (reference sequence). V shed 9 bases, J shed 5 bases, and the junction held 12 bases outside the gene matches. CDR3 nucleotides: TGTGCCAGCGACAGGGAGAGAGTGTGGACTGAAGCTTTCTTT. Its translation: CASDRERVWTEAFF.

This chain uses TRBV7-2 with TRBJ1-2, with no clear D. Germline values: CDR1 SGHTA, CDR2 FQGNSA. Trimming took 1 base from V and 3 from J, leaving 9 bases between them. CDR3 length equals 14 residues. CDR3: CASSLGGRDYGYTF. CDR3 coding DNA: TGTGCCAGCAGCTTAGGAGGGCGCGACTATGGCTACACCTTC.

This clone was seen only a few times. V usage is TRBV19 and J usage is TRBJ1-2, with D possibly being TRBD1 (5 bases). Germline V CDR1 and CDR2: LNHDA, SQIVND (reference sequence). This CDR3 is 14 amino acids long. Trimming cost V 3 bases and J 4 bases, with 12 bases left between them. CDR3 amino acids: CASSILEGPYGYTF. DNA of the CDR3: TGTGCCAGTAGTATCTTGGAGGGACCCTATGGCTACACCTTC.

The rearrangement links TRBV2 to TRBJ2-7; D might be TRBD1 or TRBD2, each matching 5 bases. This CDR3 spans 15 amino acids. The germline V gene encodes CDR1 SNHLY and CDR2 FYNNEI. V was clipped by 2 bases and J by 6 bases, with 17 bases between them. The CDR3 spells CASSEIRDGKREQYF. The CDR3, as DNA: TGTGCCAGCAGTGAAATCCGGGACGGGAAACGCGAGCAGTACTTC.

CDR3 sequence reads: CASSSPGYEQYF. In nucleotides, the CDR3 is TGTGCCAGCAGCTCCCCCGGTTACGAGCAGTACTTC. The chain employs TRBV7-2 and TRBJ2-7; D gene ambiguous. Trimming cost V 4 bases and J 4 bases, with 8 bases left between them. Germline V gives CDR1 SGHTA, CDR2 FQGNSA. The CDR3 consists of 12 residues.

The chain uses TRBV5-5 and TRBJ1-1; weak D call: TRBD1 (6 bases). The CDR3 is made up of 16 amino acids. The ends were cut back, 1 base at V and 6 bases at J, with 19 bases in the middle. CDR1 is SGHKS and CDR2 is YYEKEE in the germline V gene (reference sequence). The CDR3 loop reads CASSLSGHKAEPEAFF. CDR3 sequence (DNA): TGTGCCAGCAGCTTGTCGGGACACAAAGCGGAACCTGAAGCTTTCTTT. The complete variable domain, with remaining parts taken from reference TRBV5-5 and TRBJ1-1, reads DAGVTQSPTHLIKTRGQQVTLRCSPISGHKSVSWYQQVLGQGPQFIFQYYEKEERGRGNFPDRFSARQFPNYSSELNVNALLLGDSALYLCASSLSGHKAEPEAFFGQGTRLTVV.

The chain combines TRBV6-1 with TRBJ2-7; no clear D gene. CDR1 and CDR2 from the germline V gene are MNHNS and SASEGT. CDR3 length: 17 residues. Trimming stripped 1 base from V and 0 bases from J, with 16 bases between. In DNA, the CDR3 is TGTGCCAGCAGTGAAGGCCACAGACTTCAACTCTCCTACGAGCAGTACTTC. It codes for CASSEGHRLQLSYEQYF.

The chain combines TRBV7-8 with TRBJ2-6, with 11 bases fitting TRBD1. Trimming took 4 bases from V and 0 from J; bases not matched to a gene: 2. Per the germline V gene, CDR1 is SGHVS and CDR2 is FQNEAQ. This CDR3 has 17 residues. This chain's CDR3 is CASSSGTGGSGANVLTF. The CDR3, as DNA: TGTGCCAGCAGCTCCGGGACAGGGGGCTCTGGGGCCAACGTCCTGACTTTC.

The table lists this clone with a few counts. The rearrangement uses TRBV6-4 and TRBJ1-2; possible D gene TRBD1, 6 bases. V lost 5 bases and J lost 2, with 9 bases in between. From germline, CDR1 is MRHNA and CDR2 SNTAGT. The CDR3 is 13 amino acids. The CDR3 coding sequence is TGTGCCAGCAGTCCCCAGGGGAACTATGGCTACACCTTC. Translation: CASSPQGNYGYTF.

This clone was detected only once. The rearrangement links TRBV6-1 to TRBJ2-5; maybe TRBD2 (6 bases). This CDR3 spans 20 amino acids. Trimming removed 3 bases at V and 3 bases at J, with 29 bases between. The germline V gene has CDR1 MNHNS and CDR2 SASEGT. The CDR3 region is CASSDVLVTRAGWREETQYF. CDR3 DNA: TGTGCCAGCAGTGATGTCTTGGTGACCCGAGCAGGGTGGAGGGAAGAGACCCAGTACTTC.

Only a few counts were recorded for this clone. The V gene is TRBV2, the J gene TRBJ2-3; 7 bases are shared with TRBD1. This CDR3 comprises 13 residues. The V and J ends lost 8 bases and 0 bases, in that order; junction bases with no gene match: 2. The germline V gene has CDR1 SNHLY and CDR2 FYNNEI. CDR3 DNA sequence: TGTGCCAGCCTGGGACAGAGCACAGATACGCAGTATTTT. The encoded protein is CASLGQSTDTQYF.

The rearrangement joins TRBV18 to TRBJ2-1; TRBD1 agrees at 9 bases. Trimming removed 4 bases from V and 7 bases from J; junction bases left unmatched: 8. This CDR3 has 15 residues. The germline gives CDR1 KGHSH, CDR2 LQKENI. The DNA for the CDR3 is TGTGCCAGCTCACTACGTAGCGGACAGGGGAATGAGCAGTTCTTC. Its protein product is CASSLRSGQGNEQFF.

This chain joins TRBV7-2 and TRBJ1-6; D might be TRBD1 (6 bases). Trimming took 1 base from V and 9 from J, leaving 13 bases between them. The CDR3 has 15 residues. Germline assignment: CDR1 SGHTA and CDR2 FQGNSA. The CDR3 spells CASSLEGGLVSPLHF. The CDR3 DNA follows: TGTGCCAGCAGCTTAGAGGGGGGGCTCGTTTCACCCCTCCACTTT. The variable domain in full, completed from reference TRBV7-2 and TRBJ1-6, reads GAGVSQSPSNKVTEKGKDVELRCDPISGHTALYWYRQSLGQGLEFLIYFQGNSAPDKSGLPSDRFSAERTGGSVSTLTIQRTQQEDSAVYLCASSLEGGLVSPLHFGNGTRLTVT.

The genes are TRBV5-1 and TRBJ2-7; tentatively, D is TRBD1 or TRBD2 (5 bases each). CDR1 and CDR2 from the germline V gene are SGHRS and YFSETQ. The CDR3 contains 16 residues. The V gene lost 4 bases and the J gene lost 3 bases, with 20 bases spanning the gap. The CDR3 DNA sequence: TGCGCCAGCAGCCGCCTTTTGGGGGACCTTCACTACGAGCAGTACTTC. It specifies CASSRLLGDLHYEQYF.

A single count supports this clone. The rearrangement links TRBV7-2 to TRBJ2-7, with a weak D call TRBD2 (6 bases). The CDR3 loop spans 14 amino acids. From germline, CDR1 is SGHTA and CDR2 FQGNSA. Deletions cut 1 base from V and 5 bases from J, with 12 bases between. DNA for the CDR3: TGTGCCAGCAGCTTAGTGGGGGGTCTGGACGAGCAGTACTTC. Protein sequence: CASSLVGGLDEQYF.

V is TRBV18 and J is TRBJ2-2; a possible D gene is TRBD1 (6 bases). V lost 0 bases to trimming and J lost 3 bases, with 8 bases between them. Germline V gene data show CDR1 as KGHSH and CDR2 as LQKENI. The CDR3 totals 15 residues. The CDR3 loop reads CASSPPGQHTGELFF. The CDR3, as DNA: TGTGCCAGCTCACCACCAGGACAGCACACCGGGGAGCTGTTTTTT. Together with reference TRBV18 and TRBJ2-2, the CDR3 gives the full variable domain: NAGVMQNPRHLVRRRGQEARLRCSPMKGHSHVYWYRQLPEEGLKFMVYLQKENIIDESGMPKERFSAEFPKEGPSILRIQQVVRGDSAAYFCASSPPGQHTGELFFGEGSRLTVL.

This chain joins TRBV6-5 and TRBJ1-5; D possibly corresponds to TRBD1 (5 bases). Germline lookup yields CDR1 MNHEY and CDR2 SVGAGI. This CDR3 contains 15 residues. The ends were cut back, 6 bases at V and 0 bases at J, with 12 bases in the middle. The chain's CDR3 is CASSPTDYSNQPQHF. The CDR3 DNA sequence: TGTGCCAGCAGCCCGACAGATTATAGCAATCAGCCCCAGCATTTT.

This sequence joins TRBV6-5 and TRBJ2-7; the D is unclear. V lost 5 bases, J lost 7 bases, and 9 bases lay in between. Germline CDR1 reads MNHEY; CDR2 reads SVGAGI. The CDR3 contains 11 residues. Here the CDR3 DNA reads TGTGCCAGCAGTACGGGCCGAGAGCAGTACTTC. Its translation: CASSTGREQYF.

This chain links TRBV14 with TRBJ2-7; 7 nucleotides align to TRBD1. This CDR3 is 16 amino acids long. CDR1 and CDR2 (germline): SGHDN, FVKESK. The V gene end was trimmed by 4 bases and the J gene end by 0 bases; junction bases not matched to a gene: 9. The CDR3 sequence is CASSPNRGLSSYEQYF. The CDR3 DNA reads TGTGCCAGCAGCCCAAACAGGGGTTTAAGCTCCTACGAGCAGTACTTC.

The rearrangement links TRBV25-1 to TRBJ1-2; D may be TRBD1 (5 bases). The CDR3 length is 12 residues. CDR1 is MGHDK and CDR2 is SYGVNS in the germline V gene. The V end was cut by 7 bases, the J end by 8 bases, with 14 bases between. The CDR3 coding sequence is TGTGCCAGCACCGCCACAGGCGGCGGCTACACCTTC. Its translation: CASTATGGGYTF.

The chain carries TRBV4-2 and TRBJ2-7; 9 nucleotides align to TRBD1. The CDR3 contains 15 residues. The germline V gene has CDR1 LGHNA and CDR2 YNFKEQ. V shed 4 bases, J shed 2 bases, and the junction held 6 bases outside the gene matches. CDR3 sequence (DNA): TGTGCCAGCAGCCCGCGACAGGGGGATCCCTACGAGCAGTACTTC. Its translation: CASSPRQGDPYEQYF.

The chain couples TRBV5-1 to TRBJ1-2; TRBD1 might be the D (6 bases). Germline CDR1 reads SGHRS; CDR2 reads YFSETQ. The V and J ends lost 1 base and 2 bases respectively, with 12 bases between them. CDR3 length: 15 amino acids. CDR3 in amino acids: CASSLTGSENYGYTF. In nucleotides, the CDR3 is TGCGCCAGCAGCTTGACAGGGTCGGAAAACTATGGCTACACCTTC.

This clone is a singleton in its sample. The chain recombines TRBV4-1 with TRBJ2-1, with TRBD2 as a possible D gene (6 bases). Germline V gene sequence: CDR1 MGHRA, CDR2 YSYEKL. The CDR3 has 18 amino acids. Trimming took 0 bases from V and 0 from J, leaving 15 bases between them. CDR3 sequence reads: CASSQEPIRGSSYNEQFF. The CDR3 DNA follows: TGCGCCAGCAGCCAAGAACCAATTCGGGGGAGCTCCTACAATGAGCAGTTCTTC.

The rearrangement uses TRBV10-3 and TRBJ2-5; 7 bases line up with TRBD1. Germline-derived CDR1 and CDR2 are ENHRY and SYGVKD. The CDR3 runs to 14 residues. V gave up 8 bases and J gave up 9 bases; unmatched junction bases: 15. CDR3 nucleotide sequence: TGTGCCATCGCGAAAGAGAAGGGGGCTTTAGCCCAGTACTTC. This gives the protein CAIAKEKGALAQYF.

The chain joins TRBV20-1 to TRBJ1-2, with unresolved D. This CDR3 is built from 11 residues. V shed 6 bases and J shed 0 bases, with 5 bases lying between them. CDR1 and CDR2 from the germline V gene are DFQATT and SNEGSKA (reference sequence). CDR3: CSALTNYGYTF. In nucleotides, the CDR3 is TGCAGTGCCTTAACTAACTATGGCTACACCTTC.